This T cell receptor beta chain was sequenced during a study of read filtering for tumor transcriptome and immune sequencing. This clonotype showed up many times. Mismatch with germline at one junction end may stem from a read error. The CDR3 runs to 14 residues. The library was built from roughly 400 ng RNA with molecular barcoded adaptors for alpha/delta and beta/gamma chains. TCRdb itself ran the reads through MiXCR, one entry per CDR3 protein. The sample yields about 47,000 distinct CDR3 sequences, 10% to 15% seen once. The TCR originated in a donor over 35 with multiple myeloma. What was sequenced was a population of CD138-negative cells sorted from bone marrow. V usage is TRBV12-3 or TRBV12-4 and J usage is TRBJ1-1; a possible D gene is TRBD1 (5 bases). CDR3 loop: CASSSTGMNTKAFF. The CDR3 DNA sequence: TGTGCCAGCAGTTCCACAGGCATGAACACTAAAGCTTTCTTT.